The sequence of this T cell receptor (beta chain) was determined in a study of blood T cell repertoires in COVID-19. Study-wide background: In each case, the material was cDNA or gDNA derived from T cells, B-cell-depleted T cells, or PBMCs.

Generated by immunoSEQ multiplex PCR, the TCRdb table keeps only in-frame clones and is missing some. Of approximately 250,000 clones listed, 85% are singletons. Germline loops: CDR1 SNHLY, CDR2 FYNNEI. Trimming cost V 3 bases and J 1 base, with 6 bases left between them. The CDR3 sequence is 13 residues long. The chain recombines TRBV2 with TRBJ1-2; D remains ambiguous. The source of this sequence is a man aged 45 to 65 with COVID-19, enrolled during active disease. Sequencing was done on a sample of peripheral blood. CDR3 amino acids: CASSDRDNYGYTF. The CDR3 DNA follows: TGTGCCAGCAGTGACCGGGATAACTATGGCTACACCTTC.